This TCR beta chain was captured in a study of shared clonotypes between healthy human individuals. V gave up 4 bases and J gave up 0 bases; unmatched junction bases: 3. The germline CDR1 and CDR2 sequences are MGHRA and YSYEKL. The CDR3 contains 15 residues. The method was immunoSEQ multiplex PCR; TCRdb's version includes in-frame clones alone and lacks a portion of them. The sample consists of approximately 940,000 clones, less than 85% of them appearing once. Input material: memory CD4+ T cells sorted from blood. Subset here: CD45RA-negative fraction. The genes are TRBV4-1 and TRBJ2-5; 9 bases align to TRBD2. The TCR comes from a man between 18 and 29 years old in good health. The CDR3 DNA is TGCGCCAGCAGCCTCTCTAGCGGGAACCAAGAGACCCAGTACTTC. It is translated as CASSLSSGNQETQYF.